These T cell receptor beta chains were read from a single sample in a study of blood T cell repertoires in COVID-19. Only in-frame clones appear in the TCRdb table, and some are missing; sequencing was by immunoSEQ multiplex PCR. This repertoire shows roughly 260,000 clones, around four fifths found once; its top ten account for approximately 4.5%. The sample was peripheral blood. The source is a woman aged 65 to 85 with acute or convalescent COVID-19. The CDR3 runs from the conserved cysteine through the conserved F or W. The D gene is left open where the match is weak. Expanded clones are given a class, and other clones once, few, many or no size at all.

D | J | V | size | CDR3 | DNA
- | TRBJ2-3 | TRBV7-9 | once | CASSRDQIDTQYF | TGTGCCAGCAGCAGGGACCAGATAGATACGCAGTATTTT
TRBD2 | TRBJ2-1 | TRBV28 | - | CASKDPSSGTYNEQFF | TGTGCCAGCAAAGACCCAAGCAGCGGGACTTACAATGAGCAGTTCTTC
- | TRBJ1-3 | TRBV7-2 | - | CASSGRVSGSGNTIYF | TGTGCCAGCAGCGGGCGGGTTAGCGGCTCTGGAAACACCATATATTTT
- | TRBJ2-2 | TRBV24-1 | - | CATSDPKGGARTGELFF | TGTGCCACCAGTGACCCTAAGGGGGGGGCGAGGACCGGGGAGCTGTTTTTT
- | TRBJ1-5 | TRBV5-4 | - | CASSLDNNQPQHF | TGTGCCAGCAGCTTGGACAACAATCAGCCCCAGCATTTT
TRBD1 | TRBJ1-4 | TRBV19 | - | CASKKDRGVNEKLFF | TGTGCCAGTAAAAAGGACAGGGGCGTTAATGAAAAACTGTTTTTT
TRBD1 | TRBJ1-1 | TRBV27 | - | CASSTVRTGRTEAFF | TGTGCCAGCAGTACCGTCAGGACAGGGAGGACTGAAGCTTTCTTT
TRBD1 | TRBJ2-7 | TRBV28 | - | CASSSPGQGVGEQYF | TGTGCCAGCAGTTCTCCGGGACAGGGAGTGGGGGAGCAGTACTTC
TRBD1 | TRBJ1-1 | TRBV29-1 | - | CSVATAGTGNTEAFF | TGCAGCGTCGCAACTGCCGGGACAGGGAACACTGAAGCTTTCTTT
TRBD1 | TRBJ2-7 | TRBV18 | - | CASSPLGQGGYEQYF | TGTGCCAGCTCACCATTGGGACAGGGCGGCTACGAGCAGTACTTC
- | TRBJ1-4 | TRBV19 | - | CASRGATNEKLFF | TGTGCCAGTAGAGGAGCAACTAATGAAAAACTGTTTTTT
TRBD1 | TRBJ1-4 | TRBV5-1 | few | CASSPKGQDEKLFF | TGCGCCAGCAGCCCCAAAGGACAGGATGAAAAACTGTTTTTT
- | TRBJ2-1 | TRBV5-8 | - | CASSLFRSYNEQFF | TGTGCCAGCAGCTTGTTTAGATCCTACAATGAGCAGTTCTTC
- | TRBJ2-5 | TRBV7-9 | few | CASSEETQYF | TGTGCCAGCTCCGAGGAGACCCAGTACTTC
- | TRBJ1-6 | TRBV7-6 | few | CASSPQEGYNSPLHF | TGTGCCAGCAGCCCACAAGAGGGTTATAATTCACCCCTCCACTTT
- | TRBJ1-1 | TRBV5-1 | - | CASSRNQGTEAFF | TGCGCCAGCAGCCGTAACCAGGGGACTGAAGCTTTCTTT
TRBD2 | TRBJ2-1 | TRBV6-5 | - | CASSNGGGNNEQFF | TGTGCCAGCAGCAACGGCGGGGGAAACAATGAGCAGTTCTTC
TRBD2 | TRBJ2-3 | TRBV5-1 | - | CASSLLASGGYTDTQYF | TGCGCCAGCAGCTTGTTGGCTAGCGGGGGATACACAGATACGCAGTATTTT
TRBD2 | TRBJ2-5 | TRBV7-2 | - | CASSLGSYLSGGEGTQYF | TGTGCCAGCAGCTTAGGATCCTATTTGTCGGGGGGGGAAGGGACCCAGTACTTC
TRBD1 | TRBJ1-2 | TRBV18 | - | CASSLQGQGGGYTF | TGTGCCAGCTCACTACAAGGACAGGGGGGCGGCTACACCTTC
- | TRBJ1-6 | TRBV4-3 | - | CASSQDYRVSYNSPLHF | TGCGCCAGCAGCCAGGATTACCGGGTTTCCTATAATTCACCCCTCCACTTT
- | TRBJ2-1 | TRBV21-1 | - | CASSAFRDSSYNEQFF | TGTGCCAGCAGCGCCTTCCGGGACTCATCCTACAATGAGCAGTTCTTC
- | TRBJ1-6 | TRBV5-4 | - | CASSLGSEYNSPLHF | TGTGCCAGCAGCTTGGGGAGCGAGTATAATTCACCCCTCCACTTT
TRBD1 | TRBJ1-2 | TRBV19 | - | CASSLGQGMDYGYTF | TGTGCCAGTAGTTTAGGACAGGGTATGGACTATGGCTACACCTTC
- | TRBJ1-2 | TRBV6-1 | - | CASSEGGRDGYTF | TGTGCCAGCAGTGAGGGGGGACGGGATGGCTACACCTTC
TRBD2 | TRBJ2-3 | TRBV4-2 | - | CASSQRGKRQGDTQYF | TGTGCCAGCAGCCAGCGGGGGAAGCGGCAAGGGGATACGCAGTATTTT